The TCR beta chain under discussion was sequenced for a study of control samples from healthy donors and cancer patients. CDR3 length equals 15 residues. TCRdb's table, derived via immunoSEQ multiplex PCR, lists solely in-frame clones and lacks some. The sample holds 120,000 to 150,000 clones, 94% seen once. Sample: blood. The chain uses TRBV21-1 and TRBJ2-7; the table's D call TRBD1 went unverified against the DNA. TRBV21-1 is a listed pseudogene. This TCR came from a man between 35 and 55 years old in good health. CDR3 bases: TGTGCCAGCAGCAAATTCAGGTCGGCTCAGTACGAGCAGTACTTC. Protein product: CASSKFRSAQYEQYF.